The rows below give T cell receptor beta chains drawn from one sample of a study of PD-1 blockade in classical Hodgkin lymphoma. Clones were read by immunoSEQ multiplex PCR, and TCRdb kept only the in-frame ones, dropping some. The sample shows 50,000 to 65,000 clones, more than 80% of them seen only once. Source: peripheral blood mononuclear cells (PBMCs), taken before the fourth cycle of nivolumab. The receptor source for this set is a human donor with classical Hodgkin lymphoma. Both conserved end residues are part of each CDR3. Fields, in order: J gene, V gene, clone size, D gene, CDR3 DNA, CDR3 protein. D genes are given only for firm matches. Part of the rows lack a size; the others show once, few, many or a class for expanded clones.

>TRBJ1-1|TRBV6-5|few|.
TGTGCCAGCAGTTATTCTATGCGTGGTCCGGCTTTCTTT
CASSYSMRGPAFF
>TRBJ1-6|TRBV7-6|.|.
TGTGCCAGCAGCGACACCCCACAGGGACTTGGATCACCCCTCCACTTT
CASSDTPQGLGSPLHF
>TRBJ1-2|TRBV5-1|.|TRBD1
TGCGCCAGCTCGGAGGGGCAGGGGGCAGGAGGCTACACCTTC
CASSEGQGAGGYTF
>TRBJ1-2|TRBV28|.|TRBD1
TGTGCCAGCAGTACAGGGGGCGCCCGTTGCACCTTC
CASSTGGARCTF
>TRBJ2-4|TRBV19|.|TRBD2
TGTGCCAGTAGTATTGGCGGGGGGGAGAAAAACATTCAGTACTTC
CASSIGGGEKNIQYF
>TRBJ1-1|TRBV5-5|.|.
TGTGCCAGCAGCTTGGGAGTTGGAACTGAAGCTTTCTTT
CASSLGVGTEAFF
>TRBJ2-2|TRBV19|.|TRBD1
TGTGCCAGTAGTATTCGGGACAGGGGGCGGTTCGGGACGAACACCGGGGAGCTGTTTTTT
CASSIRDRGRFGTNTGELFF
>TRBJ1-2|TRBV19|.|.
TGTGCCAGTAGTATAGTCCGTGAGGGGTCTAACTATGGCTACACCTTC
CASSIVREGSNYGYTF
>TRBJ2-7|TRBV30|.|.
TGTGCCTGGAGTGAACTAATGGGCGAGCAGTACTTC
CAWSELMGEQYF
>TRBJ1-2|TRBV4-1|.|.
TGCGCCAGCAGCAACAGGGTATCGGGCCTCTATGGCTACACCTTC
CASSNRVSGLYGYTF
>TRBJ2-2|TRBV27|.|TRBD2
TGTGCCAGCAGTTTATTCTTTGCGGGGGGACTTAACACCGGGGAGCTGTTTTTT
CASSLFFAGGLNTGELFF
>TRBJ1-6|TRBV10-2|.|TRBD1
TGCGCCAGCAGTGGGGAGTGGACAGGGCGGATTCAGGAATCACCCCTCCACTTT
CASSGEWTGRIQESPLHF
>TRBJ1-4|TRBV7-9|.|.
TGTGCCAGCAGCCCCCCAAATGAAAAACTGTTTTTT
CASSPPNEKLFF
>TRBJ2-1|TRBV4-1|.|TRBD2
TGCGCCAGCAGCCAAGTAAGCGGGGGGGGCAATGAGCAGTTCTTC
CASSQVSGGGNEQFF
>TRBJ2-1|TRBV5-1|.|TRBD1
TGCGCCAGCAGCTTGCCGACAGGGGCTAATGAGCAGTTCTTC
CASSLPTGANEQFF
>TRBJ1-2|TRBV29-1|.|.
TGCAGCGTTGAATCCACAGGGAGCGGGTACTATGGCTACACCTTC
CSVESTGSGYYGYTF
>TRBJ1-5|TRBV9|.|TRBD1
TGTGCCAGCAGCGTTGAGACAGGGAGCCCCCAGCATTTT
CASSVETGSPQHF
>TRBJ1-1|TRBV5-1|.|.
TGCGCCAGCAGCTTGGAGGCAGGAGGTTTTGACACTGAAGCTTTCTTT
CASSLEAGGFDTEAFF
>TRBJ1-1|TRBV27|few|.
TGTGCCAGCATGGTGACAGGTTTATCTGAAGCTTTCTTT
CASMVTGLSEAFF
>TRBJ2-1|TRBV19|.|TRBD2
TGTGCCAGTAGTATCTCGGGGGGTTTGGGCAATGAGCAGTTCTTC
CASSISGGLGNEQFF
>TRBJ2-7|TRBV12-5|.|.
TGTGCTAGTGGTAGGACAGCTTACTACGAGCAGTACTTC
CASGRTAYYEQYF
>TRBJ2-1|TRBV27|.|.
TGTGCCAGCAGTTTGGCCCTCTATACTTCTACTCCGTTCTTC
CASSLALYTSTPFF
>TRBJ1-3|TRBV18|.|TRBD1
TGTGCCAGCTCACCCTTCGACAGGGCTGGAAACACCATATATTTT
CASSPFDRAGNTIYF
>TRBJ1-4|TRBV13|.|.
TGTGCCAGCAGCTTACACGTGCAGGAAAAACTGTTTTTT
CASSLHVQEKLFF
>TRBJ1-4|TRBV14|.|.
TGTGCCAGCAGCCAAGGTTATCTACCGAATGAAAAACTGTTTTTT
CASSQGYLPNEKLFF
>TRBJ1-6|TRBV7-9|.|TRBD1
TGTGCCAGCACCAATCCCGGGACAGATAATTCACCCCTCCACTTT
CASTNPGTDNSPLHF
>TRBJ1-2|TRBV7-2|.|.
TGTGCCAGCAGCCCGAACCCCGTGCGGGAGCCTTACTATGGCTACACCTTC
CASSPNPVREPYYGYTF
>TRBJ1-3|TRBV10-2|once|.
TGCGCCAGCACGCCGTGGGGAAGCTCTGGAAACACCATATATTTT
CASTPWGSSGNTIYF
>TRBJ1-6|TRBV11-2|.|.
TGTGCCAGCAGCATTGAGGGCCATTCCCCCTATTCACCCCTCCACTTT
CASSIEGHSPYSPLHF
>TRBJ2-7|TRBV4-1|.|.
TGCGCCAGCAGCCAACGACAGGCCCCCTACGAGCAGTACTTC
CASSQRQAPYEQYF
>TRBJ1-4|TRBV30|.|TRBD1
TGTGCCTGGAGTAAAAAGGGGGCTGGTAATGAAAAACTGTTTTTT
CAWSKKGAGNEKLFF
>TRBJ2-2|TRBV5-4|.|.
TGTGCCAGCAGCTTTAACTTCGGGGAGCTGTTTTTT
CASSFNFGELFF
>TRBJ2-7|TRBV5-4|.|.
TGTGCCAGCAGCTTCTCCGGCTACGAGCAGTACTTC
CASSFSGYEQYF
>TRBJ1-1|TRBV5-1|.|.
TGCGCCAGCAGCTTGGTAATGGCAGGGTTGAACACTGAAGCTTTCTTT
CASSLVMAGLNTEAFF
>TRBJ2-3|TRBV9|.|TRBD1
TGTGCCAGCATCGGACAGGGGACAGATACGCAGTATTTT
CASIGQGTDTQYF
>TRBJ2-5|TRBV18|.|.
TGTGCCAGCTCACTTGTGAGGGGCCAAGAGACCCAGTACTTC
CASSLVRGQETQYF
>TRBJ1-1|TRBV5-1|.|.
TGCGCCAGCAGCTTGGCAGTGCAGGCAAACACTGAAGCTTTCTTT
CASSLAVQANTEAFF
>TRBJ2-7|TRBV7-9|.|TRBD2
TGTGCCAGCAGTCGGCCGGGACTAGTAGACGAGCAGTACTTC
CASSRPGLVDEQYF
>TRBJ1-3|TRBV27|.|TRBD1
TGTGCCAGCAGCAAGAGGGACAGGGGAAATTACAGTGGAAACACCATATATTTT
CASSKRDRGNYSGNTIYF
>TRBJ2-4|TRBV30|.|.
TGTGCCTGGAGTAGAACAGACAAAAACATTCAGTACTTC
CAWSRTDKNIQYF
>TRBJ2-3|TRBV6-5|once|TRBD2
TGTGCCAGCAGTTACCAGAGCGGGGTTAGCACAGATACGCAGTATTTT
CASSYQSGVSTDTQYF
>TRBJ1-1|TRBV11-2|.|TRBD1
TGTGCCAGCAGTTCTTATTACAGGGGGCAATGGGCTTTCTTT
CASSSYYRGQWAFF
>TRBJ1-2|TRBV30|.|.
TGTGCCTGGAGTGAGGGCTTATTGAACTATGGCTACACCTTC
CAWSEGLLNYGYTF
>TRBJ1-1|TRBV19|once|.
TGTGCCAGTAGTCCGCGGTTACAGGTGAACACTGAAGCTTTCTTT
CASSPRLQVNTEAFF
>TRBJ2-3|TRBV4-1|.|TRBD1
TGCGCCAGCAGCCCCATCGGGACAGGGGGCTTAGATACGCAGTATTTT
CASSPIGTGGLDTQYF
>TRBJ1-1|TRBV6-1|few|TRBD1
TGTGCCAGCAGCCGGACAGGAGAGAACACTGAAGCTTTCTTT
CASSRTGENTEAFF
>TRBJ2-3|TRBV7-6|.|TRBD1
TGTGCCAGCAGCCTAACAGGGGGCACAGATACGCAGTATTTT
CASSLTGGTDTQYF
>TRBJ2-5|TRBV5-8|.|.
TGTGCCAGCAGCTTGACCCCAGAGACCCAGTACTTC
CASSLTPETQYF
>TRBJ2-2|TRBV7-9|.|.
TGTGCCAGCAACCCCGCAATTACCGGGGAGCTGTTTTTT
CASNPAITGELFF
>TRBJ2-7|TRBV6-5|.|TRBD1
TGTGCCAGCAGTTACCCTAGACAGGGAACCTACGAGCAGTACTTC
CASSYPRQGTYEQYF
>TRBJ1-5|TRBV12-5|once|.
TGTGCTAGTGGGGAGACAGGTACCCCTTGGCAGCCCCAGCATTTT
CASGETGTPWQPQHF